Each of the 7 T cell receptor beta chains below was sequenced from the same sample in a study of T cells after yellow fever vaccination. A single record per CDR3 protein comes from TCRdb applying MiXCR to the 5' RACE reads. This repertoire shows roughly 340,000 distinct CDR3 sequences, about 9.5% found once; its top ten account for approximately 19%. The material was PBMCs, obtained on the day of the first yellow fever vaccination. These receptors all come from a man in his late teens or twenties who received the YFV17D yellow fever vaccine.

This clonotype was found a few times. The chain joins TRBV9 to TRBJ2-4; D remains ambiguous. V lost 0 bases to trimming and J lost 3 bases, with 13 bases between them. In germline, CDR1 is SGDLS, CDR2 YYNGEE. The CDR3 covers 16 residues. CDR3 loop: CASSVEPGSGKNIQYF. The CDR3 DNA reads TGTGCCAGCAGCGTAGAGCCGGGTTCGGGCAAAAACATTCAGTACTTC.

This clonotype was counted between two and nine times. The chain carries TRBV4-3 and TRBJ2-3, with TRBD1 matching over 7 bases. Looked up from germline, CDR1 is LGHNA and CDR2 is YSLEER. V trimming: 4 bases; J trimming: 1 base; junction bases outside the gene matches: 8. There are 16 residues in the CDR3. The CDR3 reads CASSPPRGQGTDTQYF. CDR3 DNA sequence: TGCGCCAGCAGCCCACCGAGGGGGCAAGGCACAGATACGCAGTATTTT.

This clonotype was found a few times. V and J are TRBV5-1 and TRBJ1-2, with D unclear. CDR1 and CDR2 (germline): SGHRS, YFSETQ. Trimming left V 4 bases short and J 7 bases short, with 11 bases between. CDR3 length: 12 residues. The CDR3 sequence is CASSHEGSGYTF. In nucleotides, the CDR3 is TGCGCCAGCAGCCACGAGGGTTCTGGCTACACCTTC.

This chain connects TRBV7-2 to TRBJ2-5, with D unresolved. The CDR3 totals 13 residues. Germline CDR1 is SGHTA and CDR2 is FQGNSA. Trimming left V 4 bases short and J 3 bases short, with 9 bases between. For the CDR3, the DNA is TGTGCCAGCAGCTCTGTCAGTGAAGAGACCCAGTACTTC. This codes for CASSSVSEETQYF.

The chain carries TRBV29-1 and TRBJ2-6; no reliable D call. This CDR3 has 14 amino acids. V lost 5 bases, J lost 2 bases, and 10 bases lay in between. Germline CDR1 and CDR2: SQVTM and ANQGSEA. CDR3 DNA sequence: TGCAGCGTTTCTGTAGCCGCTGGGGCCAACGTCCTGACTTTC. The encoded protein is CSVSVAAGANVLTF.

In its sample, this clonotype was seen many times. CDR3 coding DNA: TGTGCCAGCAGCGTCCTAGCGGGGGAAACCGGGGAGCTGTTTTTT. It yields the protein CASSVLAGETGELFF. The chain employs TRBV9 and TRBJ2-2; 10 bases map to TRBD2. The CDR3 is 15 residues long. Germline CDR1 is SGDLS and CDR2 is YYNGEE. The trim removed 2 bases at V and 5 bases at J, leaving 3 bases unmatched.

This chain links TRBV12-5 with TRBJ2-1, with unresolved D. Germline lookup yields CDR1 LGHNT and CDR2 FRNRAP. The CDR3 runs to 16 residues. V dropped 5 bases and J dropped 0 bases, with 14 bases sitting between them. This CDR3 is CASGPQSRVSYNEQFF. CDR3 in DNA: TGTGCTAGTGGTCCCCAGAGCCGAGTCTCCTACAATGAGCAGTTCTTC.